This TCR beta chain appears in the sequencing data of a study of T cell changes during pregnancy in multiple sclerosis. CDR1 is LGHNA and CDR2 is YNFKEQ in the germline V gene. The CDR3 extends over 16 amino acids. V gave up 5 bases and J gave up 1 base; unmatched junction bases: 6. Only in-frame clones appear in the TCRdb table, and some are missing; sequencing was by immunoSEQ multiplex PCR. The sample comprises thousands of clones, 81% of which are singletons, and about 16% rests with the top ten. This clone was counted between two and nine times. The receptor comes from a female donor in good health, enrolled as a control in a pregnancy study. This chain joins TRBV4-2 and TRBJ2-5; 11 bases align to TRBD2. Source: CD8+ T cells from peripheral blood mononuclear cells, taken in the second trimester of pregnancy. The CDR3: CASSSGTSGFQETQYF. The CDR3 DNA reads TGTGCCAGCAGCTCCGGGACTAGCGGATTCCAAGAGACCCAGTACTTC.